These T cell receptor beta chains were read from a single sample in a study of blood T cell repertoires in COVID-19. Generated by immunoSEQ multiplex PCR, the TCRdb table keeps only in-frame clones and is missing some. The sample holds hundreds of thousands of clones; approximately 90% are singletons and the top ten take roughly 4%. Sequences were obtained from PBMCs or T cells enriched from blood (not recorded which). The receptor source for this set is a woman in her 30s who had recovered from COVID-19. Each CDR3 is given with its conserved first and last residue. The order of the fields is V gene, CDR3 protein.

TRBV27 CASSSGTGWFAEGYTF
TRBV19 CASSPPAQGSNTEAFF
TRBV19 CASSVPGQGVTAEAFF
TRBV30 CAWRRLAKNIQYF
TRBV3-1/TRBV3-2 CASSSTTSGRVRGGNEQFF
TRBV27 CASSSAAGTRHLTQYF
TRBV5-1 CASSLSAGVSNEQFF
TRBV9 CASSVFQGYNSPLHF
TRBV30 CAWSGLGQGGYGYTF
TRBV7-9 CASSLAPTVGTDTQYF
TRBV28 CASSLVRTNTEAFF
TRBV30 CAWGVRHDWRDSPLHF
TRBV28 CASSFGRQVHWSYEQYF
TRBV20-1 CSASPRAEQYF
TRBV3-1/TRBV3-2 CASSRGTGTSSYEQYF
TRBV30 CAWSVQGNQGLTF
TRBV29-1 CSVPTGFYYNEQFF
TRBV5-6 CASSFRRERRNEQFF
TRBV18 CASSPGGGGNQPQHF
TRBV9 CASSVSDRRGNEKLFF
TRBV9 CASSASGRDYEQYF
TRBV7-3 CASSLYKAAELFF
TRBV7-9 CASSYVGDEQYF
TRBV7-2 CASSLLAVSYNEQFF
TRBV30 CAWTGTSGSMDTQYF
TRBV9 CASTYSGSYDNEQFF
TRBV9 CASSALRTSGGNEQFF
TRBV18 CASSNQQGTAEKLFF
TRBV27 CASSFSGQSNTEAFF
TRBV7-7 CASIPWARRDHSASYNEQFF
TRBV28 CASRLSGTFHRETQYF